This T cell receptor (beta chain) was sequenced for a study of control samples from healthy donors and cancer patients. V was pared by 2 bases and J by 3 bases, with 11 bases between. CDR1 SEHNR and CDR2 FQNEAQ come from the germline V gene (reference sequence). The CDR3 extends over 15 amino acids. Clones were read by immunoSEQ multiplex PCR, and TCRdb kept only the in-frame ones, dropping some. Of approximately 85,000 clones in the sample, 70% to 90% are singletons; the top ten hold roughly 7.6%. Sequencing used blood. The source is a woman aged 55 to 70 in good health. The chain recombines TRBV7-9 with TRBJ1-5; a possible D gene is TRBD1 (5 bases). In DNA, the CDR3 is TGTGCCAGCAGCTTATCTGGGGCACCCAATCAGCCCCAGCATTTT. This translates into CASSLSGAPNQPQHF. Full variable domain (outside the CDR3, taken from reference TRBV7-9 and TRBJ1-5): DTGVSQNPRHKITKRGQNVTFRCDPISEHNRLYWYRQTLGQGPEFLTYFQNEAQLEKSRLLSDRFSAERPKGSFSTLEIQRTEQGDSAMYLCASSLSGAPNQPQHFGDGTRLSIL.